A selection of T cell receptor beta chains follows, all from one sample in a study of blood T cells in healthy people across ages. Via MiXCR, TCRdb re-called the 5' RACE reads, giving one row per CDR3 protein. The table has about 1.4 million distinct CDR3 sequences, approximately 59% seen once; the top ten hold 6.5% to 8.5%. The sample consisted of blood. These receptors all stem from a man aged 18 to 30 in good health. Each CDR3 is given with its conserved first and last residue. Each record gives: J gene, clone size, D gene, V gene, CDR3 protein, CDR3 DNA. The D gene is left open where the match is weak. The size entry is marked missing in some rows and otherwise reads once, few, many or a size class.

>TRBJ1-2|.|.|TRBV20-1
CSARGITGLAYGYTF
TGCAGTGCTAGAGGGATAACAGGGTTGGCCTATGGCTACACCTTC
>TRBJ2-3|.|TRBD1|TRBV9
CAGSAQGAYTDTQYF
TGTGCCGGCAGCGCCCAGGGGGCGTACACAGATACGCAGTATTTT
>TRBJ2-7|.|.|TRBV9
CASSVGVGVIYEQYF
TGTGCCAGCAGCGTAGGGGTGGGGGTTATCTACGAGCAGTACTTC
>TRBJ2-2|.|TRBD1|TRBV5-1
CASSKGTGRTGELFF
TGCGCCAGCAGCAAGGGGACAGGACGCACCGGGGAGCTGTTTTTT
>TRBJ2-3|.|.|TRBV14
CASSRLNTDTQYF
TGTGCTAGCAGCCGACTGAACACAGATACGCAGTATTTT
>TRBJ2-1|.|.|TRBV2
CASLGQGAGGQFF
TGTGCCAGCCTCGGACAAGGTGCCGGGGGGCAGTTCTTC
>TRBJ2-2|once|.|TRBV12-3/TRBV12-4
CASSFRVGTGELFF
TGTGCCAGCAGTTTCAGGGTAGGGACCGGGGAGCTGTTTTTT
>TRBJ2-3|.|TRBD2|TRBV6-5
CATKRGGTDTQYF
TGTGCCACTAAGCGGGGAGGCACAGATACGCAGTATTTT
>TRBJ2-5|.|.|TRBV25-1
CASSGGVETQYF
TGTGCCAGCAGTGGGGGGGTGGAGACCCAGTACTTC
>TRBJ2-7|.|.|TRBV4-1
CASSLTGGVYEQYF
TGCGCCAGCAGCCTCACAGGTGGGGTCTACGAGCAGTACTTC
>TRBJ1-6|.|TRBD1|TRBV27
CASSSSDRAQSPLHF
TGTGCCAGCAGTTCCTCAGACAGGGCCCAATCACCCCTCCACTTT
>TRBJ2-7|.|.|TRBV7-2
CASRVGPSGEQYF
TGTGCCAGCCGGGTCGGGCCGTCGGGGGAGCAGTACTTC
>TRBJ2-3|.|.|TRBV12-3/TRBV12-4
CASSSVTGTDTQYF
TGTGCCAGCAGTTCCGTCACCGGAACAGATACGCAGTATTTT
>TRBJ2-1|once|TRBD2|TRBV24-1
CATGGGAYNEQFF
TGTGCCACCGGTGGGGGGGCCTACAATGAGCAGTTCTTC
>TRBJ2-1|.|.|TRBV7-9
CASRTSHRDGAYNEQFF
TGTGCCAGCAGGACCTCACACCGGGACGGAGCCTACAATGAGCAGTTCTTC
>TRBJ2-2|few|.|TRBV2
CASSAVDNTGELFF
TGTGCCAGCAGTGCGGTCGATAACACCGGGGAGCTGTTTTTT
>TRBJ2-7|many|.|TRBV29-1
CSVLHRDTVPEQYF
TGCAGCGTTCTTCACCGGGACACCGTTCCCGAGCAGTACTTC
>TRBJ1-1|.|.|TRBV12-3/TRBV12-4
CASSLGTDSLEAFF
TGTGCCAGCAGTTTAGGGACAGATAGTCTTGAAGCTTTCTTT
>TRBJ2-7|few|.|TRBV27
CASRARVLYEQYF
TGTGCCAGCCGTGCCCGGGTTCTCTACGAGCAGTACTTC
>TRBJ2-5|.|.|TRBV4-2
CASSVRVFDGRETQYF
TGTGCCAGCAGCGTTAGAGTTTTCGACGGGCGAGAGACCCAGTACTTC
>TRBJ2-3|few|.|TRBV2
CASRSGTDSTDTQYF
TGTGCCAGCAGGTCCGGGACGGATAGCACAGATACGCAGTATTTT
>TRBJ1-6|once|.|TRBV5-1
CASSLSDSRSYNSPLHF
TGCGCCAGCAGCTTGTCGGACAGTCGCTCCTATAATTCACCCCTCCACTTT
>TRBJ2-7|.|TRBD1|TRBV10-3
CAISEPGTGECEQYF
TGTGCCATCAGTGAGCCCGGGACAGGGGAATGCGAGCAGTACTTC
>TRBJ2-2|.|.|TRBV6-4
CASSDRFNSGELFF
TGTGCCAGCAGTGACCGATTTAATTCCGGGGAGCTGTTTTTT